Here is one T cell receptor (beta chain) with its context. Its antigen is unknown. A single base separates this from a much larger clone, so it may be a read error. This record belongs to a study of T cells in Graves' hyperthyroidism and ophthalmopathy (dated 2019 in TCRdb). About the study as a whole: Peripheral blood samples were taken at the time of initial diagnosis, prior to any treatment. TCR V-J signatures able to tell the groups apart were searched for in a discovery cohort of approximately 95 patients, of whom roughly 42 had Graves' ophthalmopathy and 57 had stable Graves' hyperthyroidism. Prospective prediction of ophthalmopathy was tested in an independent validation cohort consisting of 18 to 20 hyperthyroidism patients and about 17 patients who later progressed to ophthalmopathy. The roughly 91 discovery patients were randomly split 7:3 into training and test sets. The study also compared thyroid tissue and blood T-cell repertoires from five or six Graves' hyperthyroidism patients. After blood sampling, hyperthyroidism patients were treated with methimazole at a starting dose of 30 mg daily, and ophthalmopathy patients were treated with high-dose intravenous methylprednisolone. The paper reports TCR Vbeta CDR3 sequencing of roughly 140 peripheral blood samples: some 41 ophthalmopathy, under 80 hyperthyroidism and around 17 progressor patients. Points the paper makes about the study in general: Most expanded thyroid clonotypes (frequency above 0.001) were also detected in blood, a finding suggesting that blood repertoires may reflect thyroid immune responses. Sample size was not statistically predetermined, and investigators were not blinded to group allocation. In validation, the model predicted progression to ophthalmopathy with 60% to 71% sensitivity and 72% to 85% specificity, a median of around six months before onset. A model built on a 13 V-J signature distinguished ophthalmopathy from stable hyperthyroidism, reaching 87.88% sensitivity and about 81% specificity in cross-validation and 80%/75% in testing.

The TCR beta CDR3 regions were amplified from the RNA transcripts. The TCR CDR3 was subjected to a first round of RT-PCR using the HTBI primer set and the Qiagen OneStep RT-PCR kit. A second multiplex PCR round built the libraries, followed by size selection and purification. Sequencing of the libraries was done on an Illumina HiSeq2000 using paired-end 100 bp reads. The study's own analysis went as follows. Raw data were processed with SOAPnuke, discarding reads with adapters, uncalled bases, mean Phred below 15, or no exact constant-primer or identifier match. COPE v1.2.5 was used to merge high-quality paired reads, and clonotypes were defined as unique nucleotide sequences. MiTCR v1.1 was used to align clonotypes to the IMGT TRBV, TRBD and TRBJ reference segments. Only V-J combinations with frequency above 0.0001, covering about 99% of repertoires, were analysed. A TCS score was defined as the ratio between F50 (clonal expansion) and ExV (chaos), using BLOSUM62-based TCRdist between CDR3 peptides within each V-J. Welch's t-statistics and random forest reduced around 550 V-J features to 10 to 15, which were used in a naive Bayes classifier (R e1071). TCRdb handled the public reads itself, with Q25 trimming in fastp and clone calling in MiXCR, and kept productive beta chains. Each entry is one CDR3 protein sequence, shown with its most common DNA and genes. TCRdb's processing, not the study's, gives the V and J calls here. The sample table shows around 400,000 distinct CDR3 sequences, and 15% to 18% are seen once. The ten largest clones take up about a quarter of the sample.

V is cut back by 5 bases and J by 1 base, with 5 bases in the junction unmatched. The CDR3, from cysteine to phenylalanine, totals 15 residues. Only the CDR3 DNA stays, 45 bases, in frame from base 1. The germline V gene provides CDR1 MNHEY and CDR2 SVGEGT. Hyperthyroidism patients were newly diagnosed, with disease duration under 2 months, and aged 18 to 65 years. The study excluded patients with uncontrolled infections, other autoimmune diseases, pregnancy or lactation. Diagnoses were established on the basis of clinical symptoms, serum thyroxine and TRAb, thyroid ultrasound, and orbital computed tomography. Blood from progressor patients was drawn when they were first diagnosed with hyperthyroidism, before any ophthalmopathy symptoms appeared. Ficoll-Paque density gradient centrifugation was used to isolate PBMCs from approximately 10 ml of fresh peripheral blood. Progressor patients were defined as those initially diagnosed with Graves' hyperthyroidism in whom ophthalmopathy developed during follow-up. Total RNA was extracted with Trizol reagent, and quality was checked on an Agilent 2100 Bioanalyzer.

The V and J genes are TRBV6-2 or TRBV6-3 and TRBJ1-1; TRBD1 matches 9 bases in the middle. Sequenced material: blood. This TCR came from a young woman with Graves' hyperthyroidism that later progressed to Graves' ophthalmopathy. The CDR3 loop reads CASSRQGVTNTEAFF. In nucleotide form, the sequence is TGTGCCAGCAGTCGACAGGGGGTAACGAACACTGAAGCTTTCTTT.